The 26 T cell receptor beta chains given below trace back to one sample, sequenced in a study of blood T cell repertoires in COVID-19. This table comes from immunoSEQ multiplex PCR, and its TCRdb copy is limited to in-frame clones, with some not included. The sample carries just over 250,000 clones, around 80% recorded once. Sequencing used PBMCs or T cells enriched from blood (not recorded which). These receptors were obtained from a man aged 25 to 40 with acute COVID-19.

The gene calls are TRBV6-5 and TRBJ2-7; D unresolved. This CDR3 is built from 14 residues. CDR1 and CDR2 from the germline V gene are MNHEY and SVGAGI. V lost 7 bases and J lost 0, with 13 bases in between. The CDR3 nucleotides are TGTGCCAGCACGAGAATATCAAGCTCCTACGAGCAGTACGTC. This encodes CASTRISSSYEQYV.

This sequence joins TRBV10-1 and TRBJ1-4; possibly TRBD1 for D (6 bases). The V end lost 3 bases, the J end lost 4 bases, and 15 bases lay between the germline ends. In germline, CDR1 is WNHNN, CDR2 SYGVQD (reference sequence). The CDR3 runs to 16 residues. CDR3 in amino acids: CASSDRGAGDNEKLFF. In DNA form, the CDR3 reads TGCGCCAGCAGTGACCGGGGGGCCGGTGATAATGAAAAACTGTTTTTT.

This clone has just one count. The V and J genes are TRBV29-1 and TRBJ1-3, with D perhaps TRBD1 (5 bases). CDR1 and CDR2 (germline): SQVTM, ANQGSEA. The CDR3 has 13 amino acids. Trimming left V 4 bases short and J 4 bases short, with 11 bases between. The CDR3 DNA reads as TGCAGCGTTGCAGGGTTGCAGGGAAACACCATATATTTT. Amino acid sequence: CSVAGLQGNTIYF.

Only one count was recorded for this clone. The V gene is TRBV7-9, the J gene TRBJ2-1; 13 positions agree with TRBD2. In germline, CDR1 is SEHNR, CDR2 FQNEAQ (reference sequence). With V trimmed by 4 bases and J by 9 bases, 6 bases remained unmatched. This CDR3 spans 15 amino acids. The CDR3 loop is CASSSLAGGPGEQFF. The CDR3 DNA follows: TGTGCCAGCAGCTCACTAGCGGGGGGGCCGGGTGAGCAGTTCTTC.

The V call is TRBV5-4, the J call TRBJ2-2; 12 nucleotides line up with TRBD2. CDR3 length: 16 amino acids. V lost 1 base and J lost 5; bases outside the gene matches: 3. In germline, CDR1 is SGHNT, CDR2 YYREEE (reference sequence). The CDR3 region is CASSLQTSGRTGELFF. CDR3 DNA: TGTGCCAGCAGCTTGCAGACTAGCGGGAGAACCGGGGAGCTGTTTTTT. The full variable domain, completed using reference TRBV5-4 and TRBJ2-2, is ETGVTQSPTHLIKTRGQQVTLRCSSQSGHNTVSWYQQALGQGPQFIFQYYREEENGRGNFPPRFSGLQFPNYSSELNVNALELDDSALYLCASSLQTSGRTGELFFGEGSRLTVL.

The genes are TRBV28 and TRBJ1-2; D is possibly TRBD1 (5 bases). The CDR3 spans 13 residues. With 8 bases removed from V and 5 bases from J, the gap between germline ends came to 15 bases. Per the germline V gene, CDR1 is MDHEN and CDR2 is SYDVKM. The CDR3 region is CASGRQPPYGYTF. CDR3 bases: TGTGCCAGCGGGCGACAGCCACCATATGGCTACACCTTC.

V usage is TRBV4-2 and J usage is TRBJ1-5; no firm D call. In germline, CDR1 is LGHNA, CDR2 YNFKEQ. The CDR3 extends over 16 amino acids. Trimming removed 7 bases from V and 1 base from J, with 17 bases in between. CDR3 DNA sequence: TGTGCCAGCAACCCGCGAGCGGGTGAAAGCAATCAGCCCCAGCATTTT. Translating it yields CASNPRAGESNQPQHF.

The chain has TRBV14 and TRBJ1-3; D unclear. CDR1 is SGHDN, CDR2 FVKESK, per germline. Trimming removed 3 bases from V and 1 base from J, with 13 bases in between. The CDR3 is 16 residues long. For the CDR3, the DNA is TGTGCCAGCAGCCATAAGTTCGCGGGGTCTGGAAACACCATATATTTT. The encoded protein is CASSHKFAGSGNTIYF.

This sequence joins TRBV4-2 and TRBJ1-2; no reliable D call. Germline V lookup: CDR1 LGHNA, CDR2 YNFKEQ. The CDR3 runs 13 residues. Trimming took 0 bases from V and 7 from J, leaving 9 bases between them. In nucleotides, the CDR3 is TGTGCCAGCAGCCAAGATGGCCGTGCTGGCTACACCTTC. The encoded protein is CASSQDGRAGYTF.

The chain is built from TRBV14 and TRBJ2-2; 14 bases are shared with TRBD2. Trimming removed 4 bases from V and 5 bases from J; junction bases left unmatched: 12. The CDR3 contains 19 residues. Germline V lookup: CDR1 SGHDN, CDR2 FVKESK. The CDR3 loop reads CASSRLKGLAGVGTGELFF. CDR3 sequence (DNA): TGTGCCAGCAGCCGGCTAAAGGGACTAGCGGGAGTAGGGACCGGGGAGCTGTTTTTT.

The CDR3 sequence: CASSTGGTGELFF. The CDR3 DNA reads as TGTGCCAGCAGCACAGGGGGCACCGGGGAGCTGTTTTTT. V and J are TRBV21-1 and TRBJ2-2; the D call in the table, TRBD1, was not verified against the DNA. TRBV21-1 is listed as a pseudogene. The CDR3 has 13 amino acids.

V is TRBV25-1 and J is TRBJ1-2; weak D call: TRBD1 (5 bases). The CDR3 has 12 residues. V was clipped by 3 bases and J by 6 bases, with 8 bases between them. Per the germline V gene, CDR1 is MGHDK and CDR2 is SYGVNS. The DNA of the CDR3 is TGTGCCAGCAGTGACCCAGGGCATGGCTACACCTTC. This translates into CASSDPGHGYTF.

This chain joins TRBV30 and TRBJ1-2; D is ambiguous. V was trimmed by 1 base and J by 7 bases, leaving 7 bases between them. The CDR3 spans 11 residues. Germline lookup yields CDR1 GTSNPN and CDR2 SVGIG (reference sequence). The CDR3 DNA is TGTGCCTGGAGTGACATGGTTGGCTACACCTTC. It yields the protein CAWSDMVGYTF.

The J gene is TRBJ1-1, the V gene TRBV6-5; D remains unclear. V was clipped by 1 base and J by 3 bases, with 9 bases between them. CDR1 MNHEY and CDR2 SVGAGI come from the germline V gene. The CDR3 spans 14 residues. The CDR3 loop reads CASSYYGGHTEAFF. The CDR3 DNA reads TGTGCCAGCAGTTACTACGGCGGGCACACTGAAGCTTTCTTT.

This clone was picked up one time. The chain has TRBV19 and TRBJ1-4; 8 bases agree with TRBD1. There are 14 residues in the CDR3. Germline CDR1 and CDR2: LNHDA and SQIVND (reference sequence). J gave up 5 bases and V 7 bases, and 6 bases lay outside the gene matches. The CDR3 region has the DNA TGTGCCAGTAACCGGGACAGGCCAAATGAAAAACTGTTTTTT. Its protein product is CASNRDRPNEKLFF.

The V and J genes are TRBV7-6 and TRBJ2-1; no definite D call. Germline V gene sequence: CDR1 SGHVS, CDR2 FNYEAQ. The CDR3 has 17 residues. V shed 5 bases and J shed 6 bases, with 23 bases lying between them. CDR3 DNA: TGTGCCAGCAGCCCATCCTATTTGGCGGAAAAGTTCAATGAGCAGTTCTTC. Translating gives CASSPSYLAEKFNEQFF. Filled out from reference TRBV7-6 and TRBJ2-1, the complete variable domain reads GAGVSQSPRYKVTKRGQDVALRCDPISGHVSLYWYRQALGQGPEFLTYFNYEAQQDKSGLPNDRFSAERPEGSISTLTIQRTEQRDSAMYRCASSPSYLAEKFNEQFFGPGTRLTVL.

The chain carries TRBV15 and TRBJ1-6; tentatively, D is TRBD1 (5 bases). Trimming took off 1 base at V and 6 bases at J, with 7 bases between the two ends. Germline CDR1 reads LNHNV; CDR2 reads YYDKDF (reference sequence). The CDR3 is 14 residues long. Here the CDR3 reads CATSRGRVNSPLHF. The CDR3 DNA is TGTGCCACCAGCAGAGGCAGGGTTAATTCACCCCTCCACTTT.

This chain uses TRBV10-1 with TRBJ2-2, with 14 bases matching TRBD2. This CDR3 has 15 amino acids. Germline CDR1 WNHNN, CDR2 SYGVQD (reference sequence). The J segment lost 6 bases and the V segment lost 10 bases, leaving 7 bases of the junction unmatched. Here the CDR3 reads CATRLAGGPSGELFF. The CDR3 DNA reads as TGCGCCACCCGACTAGCGGGAGGGCCATCCGGGGAGCTGTTTTTT.

The gene calls are TRBV24-1 and TRBJ2-2, with 8 nucleotides matching TRBD2. CDR1 and CDR2 from the germline V gene are KGHDR and SFDVKD. This CDR3 contains 16 residues. With V trimmed by 6 bases and J by 2 bases, 7 bases remained unmatched. This CDR3 reads CATSPTGGTNTGELFF. CDR3 bases: TGTGCCACCAGTCCCACGGGGGGGACTAACACCGGGGAGCTGTTTTTT.

The chain employs TRBV6-4 and TRBJ2-3; D remains unclear. Trimming took 8 bases from V and 6 from J, leaving 6 bases between them. Germline V gives CDR1 MRHNA, CDR2 SNTAGT. The CDR3 runs to 10 residues. The CDR3 nucleotides read TGTGCCAGCCGGCGGGATACGCAGTATTTT. Translating gives CASRRDTQYF.

The genes are TRBV7-3 and TRBJ1-6; D gene ambiguous. This CDR3 has 14 residues. V dropped 4 bases and J dropped 0 bases, with 4 bases sitting between them. Germline values: CDR1 SGHTA, CDR2 FQGTGA. The CDR3, as DNA: TGTGCCAGCAGCTCCAGCTCCTATAATTCACCCCTCCACTTT. It yields the protein CASSSSSYNSPLHF.

The chain joins TRBV30 to TRBJ1-5; 9 positions match TRBD1. CDR1 and CDR2 from the germline V gene are GTSNPN and SVGIG (reference sequence). With V trimmed by 4 bases and J by 1 base, 2 bases remained unmatched. The CDR3 length is 14 residues. The CDR3 region is CAWKDRGSNQPQHF. CDR3 nucleotides: TGTGCCTGGAAAGACAGGGGGAGCAATCAGCCCCAGCATTTT.

The chain recombines TRBV7-9 with TRBJ2-7, with D maybe TRBD2 (7 bases). CDR1 and CDR2 from the germline V gene are SEHNR and FQNEAQ (reference sequence). The CDR3 has 15 residues. Trimming shortened V by 1 base and J by 2 bases, and 12 bases separated the two germline ends. CDR3 DNA: TGTGCCAGCAGCTTAGGGCGGGGGCCCACCTACGAGCAGTACGTC. This sequence encodes CASSLGRGPTYEQYV.

This sequence joins TRBV9 and TRBJ1-6; D is uncertain. This CDR3 is 14 amino acids long. V was pared by 0 bases and J by 8 bases, with 9 bases between. Germline V gene lookup returns CDR1 SGDLS and CDR2 YYNGEE. The CDR3: CASSVVGVDSPLHF. The DNA for the CDR3 is TGTGCCAGCAGCGTAGTCGGTGTGGATTCACCCCTCCACTTT.

V usage is TRBV25-1 and J usage is TRBJ2-1; D perhaps matches TRBD2 (6 bases). Trimming pared 8 bases from V and 3 bases from J, leaving 14 bases between. Germline CDR1 MGHDK, CDR2 SYGVNS. The CDR3 totals 14 residues. As DNA, the CDR3 is TGTGCCAGCGGTGGAGGGAGTGTCTACAATGAGCAGTTCTTC. The encoded protein is CASGGGSVYNEQFF. Together with reference TRBV25-1 and TRBJ2-1, the CDR3 gives the full variable domain: EADIYQTPRYLVIGTGKKITLECSQTMGHDKMYWYQQDPGMELHLIHYSYGVNSTEKGDLSSESTVSRIRTEHFPLTLESARPSHTSQYLCASGGGSVYNEQFFGPGTRLTVL.

The J gene is TRBJ1-3, the V gene TRBV5-1; D remains unclear. Trimming stripped 0 bases from V and 0 bases from J, with 13 bases between. This CDR3 region has 17 residues. The germline gives CDR1 SGHRS, CDR2 YFSETQ. CDR3 loop: CASSLAGRIFSGNTIYF. In nucleotides, the CDR3 is TGCGCCAGCAGCTTGGCAGGCCGCATCTTCTCTGGAAACACCATATATTTT. Full variable domain (outside the CDR3, taken from reference TRBV5-1 and TRBJ1-3): KAGVTQTPRYLIKTRGQQVTLSCSPISGHRSVSWYQQTPGQGLQFLFEYFSETQRNKGNFPGRFSGRQFSNSRSEMNVSTLELGDSALYLCASSLAGRIFSGNTIYFGEGSWLTVV.